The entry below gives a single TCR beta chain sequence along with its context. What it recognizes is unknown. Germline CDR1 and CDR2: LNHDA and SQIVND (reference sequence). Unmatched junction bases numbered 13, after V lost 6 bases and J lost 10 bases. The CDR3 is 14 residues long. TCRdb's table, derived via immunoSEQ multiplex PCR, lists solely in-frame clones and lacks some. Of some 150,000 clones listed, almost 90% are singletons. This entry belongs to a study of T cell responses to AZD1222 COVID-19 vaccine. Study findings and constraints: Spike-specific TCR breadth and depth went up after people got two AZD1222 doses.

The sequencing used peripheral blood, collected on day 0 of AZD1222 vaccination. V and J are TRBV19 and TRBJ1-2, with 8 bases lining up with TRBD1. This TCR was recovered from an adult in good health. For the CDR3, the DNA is TGTGCCAGTAGCAATCCTCCGGGACAGGCCTCCTACACCTTC. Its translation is CASSNPPGQASYTF.